The 20 T cell receptor beta chains in this list originate from one sample, sequenced in a study of post-analysis software for immune sequencing data. Study outcomes and limitations: Four or five TRBV segments (TRBV5-6, TRBV5-1 and TRBV20-1 among them) occurred more frequently in patients than in controls.

TCR beta libraries were prepared from cDNA with unique molecular identifiers. TCRdb reprocessed the PCR reads via MiXCR and lists one record per CDR3 protein. The data contain hundreds of thousands of distinct CDR3 sequences, roughly three fifths of them singletons. Their antigens are not known. Sample: blood. The receptors come from a girl aged 2 to 10 with multiple sclerosis.

The chain links TRBV5-6 to TRBJ2-5; TRBD2 might be the D (6 bases). The germline gives CDR1 SGHDT, CDR2 YYEEEE. The length of the CDR3 is 13 residues. The V end lost 5 bases, the J end lost 9 bases, and 17 bases lay between the germline ends. The CDR3 nucleotides read TGTGCCAGCAGGAAAATCGGGTGGGAGGCCCAGTACTTC. This sequence encodes CASRKIGWEAQYF.

The rearrangement links TRBV7-2 to TRBJ1-2; D gene ambiguous. Germline V gene data show CDR1 as SGHTA and CDR2 as FQGNSA. This CDR3 region has 13 residues. Trimming pared 4 bases from V and 2 bases from J, leaving 8 bases between. DNA for the CDR3: TGTGCCAGCAGCTATGGACGGAACTATGGCTACACCTTC. Residues: CASSYGRNYGYTF.

The rearrangement links TRBV12-3 or TRBV12-4 to TRBJ2-5; 7 nucleotides line up with TRBD2. V lost 5 bases to trimming and J lost 11 bases; unmatched junction nucleotides: 8. This CDR3 spans 12 amino acids. The CDR3 nucleotides read TGTGCCAGCAGTAGCGGGAAAGGGACTCAGTACTTC. It yields the protein CASSSGKGTQYF.

The chain employs TRBV29-1 and TRBJ2-5, with unresolved D. Trimming stripped 7 bases from V and 5 bases from J, with 8 bases between. The germline gives CDR1 SQVTM, CDR2 ANQGSEA. The CDR3 extends over 10 amino acids. The CDR3 reads CSGAQETQYF. The CDR3 region has the DNA TGCAGCGGGGCACAGGAGACCCAGTACTTC.

In this sample, this clonotype turned up a few times. This chain connects TRBV5-1 to TRBJ2-5, with TRBD2 identical over 8 bases. The CDR3 is made up of 16 amino acids. Germline values: CDR1 SGHRS, CDR2 YFSETQ. J was trimmed by 4 bases and V by 4 bases; bases with no gene match: 12. The CDR3 nucleotides read TGCGCCAGCAGCGCCCAAGGAGCGGGAGAAGGAGAGACCCAGTACTTC. It translates to CASSAQGAGEGETQYF.

V gene TRBV11-2 combines with J gene TRBJ1-2, with D perhaps TRBD1 (5 bases). The CDR3 spans 14 residues. The V end lost 4 bases, the J end lost 6 bases, and 15 bases lay between the germline ends. Germline V CDR1 and CDR2: SGHAT, FQNNGV. The CDR3 loop is CASSSIRGPHGYTF. The CDR3 bases are TGTGCCAGCAGCTCGATACGGGGCCCCCATGGCTACACCTTC.

The chain has TRBV10-3 and TRBJ2-5, with TRBD2 identical over 7 bases. This CDR3 has 14 amino acids. The germline gives CDR1 ENHRY, CDR2 SYGVKD. Trimming removed 2 bases from V and 3 bases from J; junction bases left unmatched: 3. The CDR3 region has the DNA TGTGCCATCAGTGAGATGGCGGGAGAAGAGACCCAGTACTTC. Translating gives CAISEMAGEETQYF.

The chain links TRBV5-1 to TRBJ2-7, with 11 positions matching TRBD1. Trimming at V came to 0 bases and at J to 4 bases, leaving 3 bases not matched to a gene. Germline CDR1 reads SGHRS; CDR2 reads YFSETQ. This CDR3 has 15 residues. CDR3 sequence reads: CASSLEDRGQYEQYF. Written as DNA, the CDR3 is TGCGCCAGCAGCTTGGAGGACAGGGGGCAGTACGAGCAGTACTTC.

The genes are TRBV28 and TRBJ2-4; a possible D gene is TRBD1 (6 bases). The DNA end is more similar to TRBJ2-7, so the J call may be wrong. CDR1 MDHEN and CDR2 SYDVKM come from the germline V gene. This CDR3 has 15 residues. CDR3 DNA: TGTGCCAGCAGTCCCGGGACACGAAGCTCCTACGAGCAGTACTTC. The encoded protein is CASSPGTRSSYEQYF.

The chain employs TRBV27 and TRBJ2-1; D is undetermined. The germline gives CDR1 MNHEY, CDR2 SMNVEV (reference sequence). The germline V and J ends were trimmed by 6 bases and 8 bases, with 17 bases remaining between them. The CDR3 spans 14 residues. CDR3 amino acids: CASSSLGIVDEQFF. The CDR3 DNA sequence: TGTGCCAGCAGCTCGTTGGGGATAGTGGATGAGCAGTTCTTC.

The chain employs TRBV28 and TRBJ2-5; the match to TRBD1 covers 9 bases. V lost 2 bases and J lost 11; bases outside the gene matches: 3. The CDR3 spans 12 residues. Germline CDR1 is MDHEN and CDR2 is SYDVKM. This CDR3 reads CASSLGTGKQYF. CDR3 nucleotide sequence: TGTGCCAGCAGTTTAGGGACAGGGAAGCAGTACTTC.

The rearrangement uses TRBV7-2 and TRBJ2-7; 8 bases are a match to TRBD1. Germline V gene data show CDR1 as SGHTA and CDR2 as FQGNSA. The CDR3 has 17 amino acids. The trim removed 5 bases at V and 0 bases at J, leaving 12 bases unmatched. CDR3 in amino acids: CASSATVGQGFSYEQYF. As DNA, the CDR3 is TGTGCCAGCAGCGCAACAGTTGGACAGGGTTTCTCCTACGAGCAGTACTTC.

The chain joins TRBV7-9 to TRBJ2-5, with D unclear. Judging by the DNA end, TRBJ2-7 fits better; the J call may be wrong. The CDR3 sequence is 12 residues long. Germline V gene data show CDR1 as SEHNR and CDR2 as FQNEAQ (reference sequence). The CDR3 loop is CASSSQIYEQYF. DNA for the CDR3: TGTGCCAGCAGCTCTCAGATCTACGAGCAGTACTTC.

The chain links TRBV6-5 to TRBJ1-2; tentatively, D is TRBD1 (5 bases). Trimming pared 2 bases from V and 7 bases from J, leaving 11 bases between. The CDR3 contains 13 residues. Per the germline V gene, CDR1 is MNHEY and CDR2 is SVGAGI. In DNA form, the CDR3 reads TGTGCCAGCAGTTACGCAGGGACGGGTGGCTACACCTTC. Protein: CASSYAGTGGYTF.

This chain links TRBV11-2 with TRBJ2-1, with 7 bases fitting TRBD1. CDR3 size: 19 residues. J was trimmed by 0 bases and V by 2 bases; bases with no gene match: 13. Germline lookup yields CDR1 SGHAT and CDR2 FQNNGV. The CDR3 spells CASSLKQGIFISSYNEQFF. In DNA, the CDR3 is TGTGCCAGCAGCTTAAAACAGGGGATTTTTATAAGCTCCTACAATGAGCAGTTCTTC.

V is TRBV7-9 and J is TRBJ1-1; D is possibly TRBD1 (5 bases). CDR1 and CDR2 from the germline V gene are SEHNR and FQNEAQ (reference sequence). The CDR3 contains 13 residues. Trimming took 3 bases from V and 6 from J, leaving 11 bases between them. In DNA form, the CDR3 reads TGTGCCAGCAGCTTGACCCCGGGGGCTGAAGCTTTCTTT. Translating gives CASSLTPGAEAFF.

The rearrangement uses TRBV20-1 and TRBJ1-2, with 7 bases identical to TRBD1. Trimming cost V 3 bases and J 4 bases; bases outside gene matches: 8. This CDR3 is built from 14 residues. Per the germline V gene, CDR1 is DFQATT and CDR2 is SNEGSKA (reference sequence). The CDR3 loop is CSASNRGPGYGYTF. The CDR3 coding sequence is TGCAGTGCTAGCAACAGGGGACCAGGCTATGGCTACACCTTC.

This clonotype came up a few times. This chain joins TRBV10-3 and TRBJ2-3; 11 bases are a match to TRBD2. Germline assignment: CDR1 ENHRY and CDR2 SYGVKD. This CDR3 has 15 residues. Germline trimming cut 10 bases from V and 2 bases from J; bases unmatched to any gene: 8. The CDR3 spells CATRPTSGTTDTQYF. The CDR3 nucleotides are TGTGCCACCAGACCGACTAGCGGGACCACAGATACGCAGTATTTT.

The chain combines TRBV7-7 with TRBJ2-5; 10 bases align to TRBD1. The CDR3 consists of 13 residues. Per germline, CDR1 SSHAT and CDR2 FNYEAQ (reference sequence). V trimming: 8 bases; J trimming: 2 bases; junction bases outside the gene matches: 2. Written as DNA, the CDR3 is TGTGCCAGCGGGACAGGGGCTCAAGAGACCCAGTACTTC. Its protein is CASGTGAQETQYF.

This CDR3 reads CASSPGQEGYYSNQPQHF. The CDR3 nucleotides read TGTGCCAGCAGTCCGGGACAGGAGGGGTATTATAGCAATCAGCCCCAGCATTTT. The V and J genes are TRBV6-1 and TRBJ1-5, with 8 bases that match TRBD1. Germline V CDR1 and CDR2: MNHNS, SASEGT. Germline trimming cut 5 bases from V and 0 bases from J; bases unmatched to any gene: 12. CDR3 length: 18 amino acids.